This T cell receptor (beta chain) was recovered during a study of Ad26.COV2.S vaccination and SARS-CoV-2 variants. In the study overall: The vaccine Ad26.COV2.S was put into the muscle once, or twice with 56 days between.

Treatment meaning: some 20 received Ad26.COV2.S at low or high dose, single or two shots; 5 received placebo; per-sample allocation not given. Sampling occurred on day 63 after the first vaccine or placebo injection. Notes on the study in general: Total responses of T cells may have been underestimated by the analyses of TCR breadth and depth. Spike-specific responses of CD8+ and CD4+ T cells were reported to display substantial breadth after vaccination.

About this clone: Its antigen remains unidentified.

The protocol was immunoSEQ multiplex PCR, while the TCRdb copy is restricted to in-frame clones and leaves out a portion. The sample lists roughly 460,000 clones, about nine tenths occurring once. Trimming removed 6 bases from V and 6 bases from J; junction bases left unmatched: 11. Germline loops: CDR1 MNHEY, CDR2 SVGAGI. There are 14 residues in the CDR3. The gene calls are TRBV6-5 and TRBJ2-7; 7 nucleotides match TRBD1. The source was peripheral blood, collected in a trial of Ad26.COV2.S vaccine versus placebo. This TCR derives from a person between 18 and 65 years old who received the Ad26.COV2.S COVID-19 vaccine or a placebo. The CDR3 reads CASRGRRGISEQYF. As DNA, the CDR3 is TGTGCCAGCAGAGGGCGCAGGGGGATTTCCGAGCAGTACTTC.